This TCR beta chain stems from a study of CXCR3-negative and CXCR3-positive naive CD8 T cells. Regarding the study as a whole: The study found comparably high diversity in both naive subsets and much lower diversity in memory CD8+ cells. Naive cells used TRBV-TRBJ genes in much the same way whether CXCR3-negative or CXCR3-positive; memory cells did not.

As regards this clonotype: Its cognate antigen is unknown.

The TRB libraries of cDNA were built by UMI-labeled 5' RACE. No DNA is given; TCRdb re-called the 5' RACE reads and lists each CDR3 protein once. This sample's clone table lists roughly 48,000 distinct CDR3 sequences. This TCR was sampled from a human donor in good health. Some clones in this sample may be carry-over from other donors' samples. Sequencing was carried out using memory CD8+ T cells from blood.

Here the CDR3 reads CSVEGGTTNTGELFF. The chain couples TRBV29-1 to TRBJ2-2; TCRdb selects TRBD1, and the lack of DNA leaves this call unchecked. The CDR3 has 15 amino acids. Germline CDR1 SQVTM, CDR2 ANQGSEA.